One sample yielded the 25 T cell receptor beta chains listed below, sequenced in a study of post-analysis software for immune sequencing data. Study-wide results and limits: TRBV segments more frequent in patients than in controls numbered five and included TRBV5-6, TRBV5-1 and TRBV20-1.

Unique molecular identifiers were present in the TCR beta cDNA libraries. TCRdb reprocessed the PCR reads via MiXCR and lists one record per CDR3 protein. Altogether about 460,000 distinct CDR3 sequences are present, under 55% being singletons, with the ten largest covering around 10%. Antigens of these TCRs are unknown. The sample taken for sequencing was blood. These receptors originate from a girl aged 10 to 17 with multiple sclerosis.

The chain employs TRBV20-1 and TRBJ2-2; no definite D call. Germline V gives CDR1 DFQATT, CDR2 SNEGSKA (reference sequence). CDR3 length: 13 residues. V was trimmed by 1 base and J by 6 bases, leaving 9 bases between them. The CDR3 DNA is TGCAGTGCTAGAGGCTCCTACGCCGGGGAGCTGTTTTTT. Translation gives CSARGSYAGELFF.

The chain is built from TRBV20-1 and TRBJ1-2, with D possibly being TRBD1 (5 bases). V lost 7 bases and J 8 bases, leaving 14 bases between the germline ends. Germline V gives CDR1 DFQATT, CDR2 SNEGSKA (reference sequence). The CDR3 runs to 11 residues. The CDR3 sequence is CSGGENRGYTF. The CDR3 DNA reads TGCAGTGGGGGGGAAAATCGAGGCTACACCTTC.

This clonotype turned up a few times. Germline is not matched at one junction end, which may reflect a read error. The chain links TRBV4-1 to TRBJ2-3, with D hard to call. CDR3 size: 15 residues. Germline CDR1 MGHRA, CDR2 YSYEKL. CDR3 nucleotide sequence: TGCGCCAGCAACCAAAGCTCCTCGAGTACAGATACGCAGTATTTT. Protein: CASNQSSSSTDTQYF.

This chain links TRBV11-1 with TRBJ2-7, with D possibly TRBD1 on 5 matching bases. Germline V lookup: CDR1 SGHAT, CDR2 FQDESV (reference sequence). The CDR3 runs to 14 residues. Trimming stripped 5 bases from V and 1 base from J, with 12 bases between. CDR3 nucleotide sequence: TGTGCCAGCAGCCTCCAGGGTTGGTCCTACGAGCAGTACTTC. Translated: CASSLQGWSYEQYF.

The gene calls are TRBV27 and TRBJ2-1; D is possibly TRBD1 or TRBD2 (5 bases each). With 2 bases removed from V and 10 bases from J, the gap between germline ends came to 15 bases. The length of the CDR3 is 14 residues. Germline CDR1 reads MNHEY; CDR2 reads SMNVEV (reference sequence). CDR3 protein: CASSLRLIGDEQFF. The CDR3 region has the DNA TGTGCCAGCAGTTTACGACTGATAGGGGACGAGCAGTTCTTC.

J is TRBJ1-5 and V is TRBV3-1, with unresolved D. The CDR3 covers 14 residues. Looked up from germline, CDR1 is LGHDT and CDR2 is YNNKEL (reference sequence). Trimming cost V 2 bases and J 6 bases, with 11 bases left between them. As DNA, the CDR3 is TGTGCCAGCAGCCAAAACGGGATGGGTCAGCCCCAGCATTTT. Its translation: CASSQNGMGQPQHF.

The chain recombines TRBV3-1 with TRBJ1-2; TRBD1 is a possible D gene (6 bases). V was pared by 3 bases and J by 2 bases, with 19 bases between. Germline assignment: CDR1 LGHDT and CDR2 YNNKEL (reference sequence). CDR3 size: 17 residues. CDR3 sequence reads: CASSQRGGVQGNYGYTF. The CDR3 nucleotides are TGTGCCAGCAGCCAGAGAGGGGGAGTGCAGGGAAACTATGGCTACACCTTC.

The CDR3 DNA reads as TGTGCCAGCAGTGATCTCAAGACACGCTCCTACGAGCAGTACTTC. It yields the protein CASSDLKTRSYEQYF. The V call is TRBV6-4, the J call TRBJ2-7; D call uncertain. Germline V lookup: CDR1 MRHNA, CDR2 SNTAGT. Trimming left V 3 bases short and J 0 bases short, with 12 bases between. This CDR3 spans 15 amino acids.

This clonotype was counted only a few times. The chain joins TRBV20-1 to TRBJ2-5; D is unclear. V lost 3 bases and J lost 11, with 22 bases in between. Germline V gene data show CDR1 as DFQATT and CDR2 as SNEGSKA (reference sequence). The CDR3 has 14 residues. CDR3 bases: TGCAGTGCTAGCGCTCCCTTAGGTAACAATGAGCAGTACTTC. As protein: CSASAPLGNNEQYF.

The J gene is TRBJ2-1, the V gene TRBV7-9, with D possibly being TRBD1 (5 bases). Trimming stripped 2 bases from V and 8 bases from J, with 13 bases between. CDR1 is SEHNR and CDR2 is FQNEAQ in the germline V gene (reference sequence). The CDR3 consists of 14 residues. The CDR3 bases are TGTGCCAGCAGCTTACAAGGGGCGGCTTATGAGCAGTTCTTC. Translating it yields CASSLQGAAYEQFF.

This chain connects TRBV9 to TRBJ2-1; TRBD2 matches at 8 bases. This CDR3 spans 17 amino acids. Germline CDR1 and CDR2: SGDLS and YYNGEE. Trimming at V came to 4 bases and at J to 1 base, leaving 10 bases not matched to a gene. DNA for the CDR3: TGTGCCAGCAGCAGCCACCCGGTAGCGGGGTCCTACAATGAGCAGTTCTTC. Protein sequence: CASSSHPVAGSYNEQFF.

There are a few counts of this clonotype. The chain combines TRBV10-3 with TRBJ2-1; TRBD2 agrees at 9 bases. The germline V gene encodes CDR1 ENHRY and CDR2 SYGVKD. The J segment lost 10 bases and the V segment lost 0 bases, leaving 4 bases of the junction unmatched. The length of the CDR3 is 14 residues. CDR3 nucleotides: TGTGCCATCAGTGAGTCTGCTAGCGGGATCGAGCAGTTCTTC. Its translation is CAISESASGIEQFF.

This clonotype has only a few counts. The chain is built from TRBV20-1 and TRBJ2-7; no clear D gene. This CDR3 comprises 14 residues. V lost 3 bases to trimming and J lost 0 bases, with 12 bases between them. Germline loops: CDR1 DFQATT, CDR2 SNEGSKA (reference sequence). The CDR3 nucleotides read TGCAGTGCTAGGCCGATCCAAAGCTCCTACGAGCAGTACTTC. It is translated as CSARPIQSSYEQYF.

The rearrangement links TRBV24-1 to TRBJ1-5; tentatively, D is TRBD1 (6 bases). The germline CDR1 and CDR2 sequences are KGHDR and SFDVKD. The CDR3 runs 14 residues. V was shortened by 4 bases and J by 3 bases, with 9 bases between the two germline ends. CDR3: CATSEGGDNQPQHF. CDR3 bases: TGTGCCACCAGTGAAGGGGGGGACAATCAGCCCCAGCATTTT.

A few counts support this clonotype. The CDR3 region is CASSQDSAGVNGYTF. The CDR3 DNA is TGCGCCAGCAGCCAAGATTCGGCGGGGGTTAATGGCTACACCTTC. This rearrangement joins TRBV4-3 to TRBJ1-2; tentatively, D is TRBD1 (5 bases). The germline gives CDR1 LGHNA, CDR2 YSLEER. This CDR3 has 15 amino acids. The V end lost 0 bases, the J end lost 6 bases, and 14 bases lay between the germline ends.

The gene calls are TRBV5-1 and TRBJ2-7, with 11 bases identical to TRBD2. V shed 4 bases and J 3 bases; nucleotides not matched to a gene: 9. From germline, CDR1 is SGHRS and CDR2 YFSETQ. There are 16 residues in the CDR3. CDR3 bases: TGCGCCAGCAGCCCGACGACTAGCGGGGCATACTACGAGCAGTACTTC. Translating it yields CASSPTTSGAYYEQYF.

The rearrangement joins TRBV29-1 to TRBJ2-7; no clear D gene. This CDR3 has 12 residues. The germline V gene has CDR1 SQVTM and CDR2 ANQGSEA. The V and J ends lost 4 bases and 6 bases respectively, with 13 bases between them. The CDR3 loop reads CSVGLPSGEQYF. The DNA for the CDR3 is TGCAGCGTTGGTCTACCCTCCGGCGAGCAGTACTTC.

This clonotype has more than one count but fewer than ten. The chain's CDR3 is CASSLESPFSTDTQYF. As DNA, the CDR3 is TGCGCCAGCAGCTTGGAGAGTCCCTTCAGCACAGATACGCAGTATTTT. The chain couples TRBV5-1 to TRBJ2-3; no definite D call. Trimming removed 0 bases at V and 0 bases at J, with 11 bases between. The CDR3 has 16 amino acids. Germline V gives CDR1 SGHRS, CDR2 YFSETQ.

This clonotype occurred once. The genes are TRBV11-2 and TRBJ2-5; the match to TRBD2 covers 8 bases. The CDR3 has 14 amino acids. Germline CDR1 and CDR2: SGHAT and FQNNGV. V shed 5 bases and J 4 bases; nucleotides not matched to a gene: 6. Here the CDR3 DNA reads TGTGCCAGCAGCCCGGGAGGGATTGGAGAGACCCAGTACTTC. Protein product: CASSPGGIGETQYF.

This clonotype occurred a few times. The chain combines TRBV28 with TRBJ2-7; D is possibly TRBD2 (6 bases). With the DNA end fitting TRBJ2-5 better, the J assignment may be wrong. The CDR3 totals 14 residues. Germline assignment: CDR1 MDHEN and CDR2 SYDVKM. CDR3 sequence: CASSPWDSTETQYF. In nucleotides, the CDR3 is TGTGCCAGCAGTCCATGGGACTCAACGGAGACCCAGTACTTC.

The CDR3 spells CSARRLAGVYHSTDTQYF. The CDR3 coding sequence is TGCAGTGCTAGAAGACTAGCGGGGGTCTACCATAGCACAGATACGCAGTATTTT. The chain is built from TRBV20-1 and TRBJ2-3, with 12 bases matching TRBD2. The CDR3 runs 18 residues. CDR1 is DFQATT, CDR2 SNEGSKA, per germline (reference sequence). V lost 2 bases, J lost 0 bases, and 9 bases stayed unmatched.

This sequence joins TRBV20-1 and TRBJ2-1; 7 bases fit TRBD2. The V and J ends lost 3 bases and 3 bases, in that order; junction bases with no gene match: 5. CDR1 is DFQATT and CDR2 is SNEGSKA in the germline V gene (reference sequence). The CDR3 is 14 amino acids. CDR3 sequence: CSASSAGLYNEQFF. As DNA, the CDR3 is TGCAGTGCTAGCTCAGCGGGGCTCTACAATGAGCAGTTCTTC.

This clonotype has just a few counts. This sequence joins TRBV7-2 and TRBJ2-1; possible D gene TRBD2, 6 bases. Germline V CDR1 and CDR2: SGHTA, FQGNSA. V lost 1 base, J lost 2 bases, and 15 bases lay in between. The CDR3 length is 17 residues. The CDR3 DNA is TGTGCCAGCAGCTTAGTAGGGGTGGTAGCGGCCTACAATGAGCAGTTCTTC. Translated: CASSLVGVVAAYNEQFF.

The V gene is TRBV7-2, the J gene TRBJ2-7; weak D call: TRBD2 (5 bases). CDR3 length equals 14 residues. V lost 2 bases to trimming and J lost 3 bases, with 11 bases between them. Germline V CDR1 and CDR2: SGHTA, FQGNSA. The CDR3 DNA reads TGTGCCAGCAGCTTATCTGGCGGGTACTACGAGCAGTACTTC. Amino acids: CASSLSGGYYEQYF.

The chain uses TRBV12-3 or TRBV12-4 and TRBJ2-2; TRBD1 is a possible D gene (5 bases). The CDR3 has 13 residues. V was pared by 11 bases and J by 6 bases, with 16 bases between. CDR3 loop: CASHFGASGELFF. CDR3 nucleotide sequence: TGTGCCTCCCACTTTGGGGCCTCCGGGGAGCTGTTTTTT.